Listed below are T cell receptor beta chains from one sample, sequenced in a study of identical twins. Via MiXCR, TCRdb re-called the 5' RACE reads, giving one row per CDR3 protein. Of some 500,000 distinct CDR3 sequences listed, more than 13% are singletons. These data were also reused for a study on yellow fever vaccine responses in identical twins.

Sequenced material: CD4+ T cells sorted from blood. All receptors come from a woman aged 18-30 years in good health. The CDR3 runs from the conserved cysteine through the conserved F or W. A D gene is named only where the DNA matches it firmly. Some rows have no size entry. The others give once, few or many, or a class for an expanded clone.

V	J	size	D	CDR3	DNA
TRBV7-9	TRBJ2-2	few	-	CASSPEVVGRTGELFF	TGTGCCAGCAGCCCAGAGGTCGTCGGGCGCACCGGGGAGCTGTTTTTT
TRBV7-9	TRBJ2-2	few	-	CASSHARGTGELFF	TGTGCCAGCAGCCACGCGAGGGGTACCGGGGAGCTGTTTTTT
TRBV11-2	TRBJ2-5	once	TRBD2	CASSFGAGLAGQETQYF	TGTGCCAGCAGCTTTGGGGCTGGACTAGCGGGACAAGAGACCCAGTACTTC
TRBV5-5	TRBJ1-5	few	TRBD1	CASSGDGQGNQPQHF	TGTGCCAGCAGCGGGGACGGACAGGGCAATCAGCCCCAGCATTTT
TRBV3-1	TRBJ2-1	few	-	CASSQLGSGNEQFF	TGTGCCAGCAGCCAGCTAGGGTCGGGTAATGAGCAGTTCTTC
TRBV18	TRBJ2-7	few	TRBD1	CASSTKLGTGSVPNAYEQYF	TGTGCCAGCTCCACCAAGCTTGGGACAGGCTCGGTCCCAAACGCCTACGAGCAGTACTTC
TRBV20-1	TRBJ2-7	few	TRBD2	CSARVAGGSFYEQYF	TGCAGTGCCAGGGTAGCGGGGGGCTCTTTCTACGAGCAGTACTTC
TRBV12-3/TRBV12-4	TRBJ2-4	-	TRBD2	CALSLIPSTSGSAKNIQYF	TGTGCCCTCAGTTTAATCCCTAGTACTAGCGGGAGCGCCAAAAACATTCAGTACTTC
TRBV6-1	TRBJ2-7	few	TRBD1	CASSPSGTGRNEQYF	TGTGCCAGCAGTCCGTCCGGGACAGGGCGGAACGAGCAGTACTTC
TRBV20-1	TRBJ2-1	once	TRBD2	CSARGGTAGTSVYEQFF	TGCAGTGCTAGAGGAGGGACCGCCGGGACTAGCGTGTATGAGCAGTTCTTC
TRBV6-2/TRBV6-3	TRBJ2-7	-	-	CASQGNTYEQYF	TGTGCCAGTCAGGGGAATACCTACGAGCAGTACTTC
TRBV2	TRBJ2-5	once	TRBD1	CASSEEDRSYF	TGTGCCAGCAGTGAAGAGGACAGGTCGTACTTC
TRBV27	TRBJ1-1	-	TRBD1	CASSKTGTGQAFF	TGTGCCAGCAGTAAGACCGGGACAGGGCAAGCTTTCTTT
TRBV5-1	TRBJ1-1	-	TRBD1	CASTTAGTGGSSAFF	TGCGCCAGCACCACGGCCGGGACAGGGGGTAGTTCGGCTTTCTTT
TRBV6-5	TRBJ2-1	few	TRBD1	CASSYGTGGRNEQFF	TGTGCCAGCAGTTACGGGACAGGGGGCAGGAATGAGCAGTTCTTC
TRBV6-2/TRBV6-3	TRBJ1-6	-	-	CASSTPVDSPLHF	TGTGCCAGCAGTACCCCCGTGGATTCACCCCTCCACTTT
TRBV4-1	TRBJ1-2	-	-	CASSSPHGAFYGYTF	TGCGCCAGCAGCTCCCCTCACGGGGCTTTCTATGGCTACACCTTC
TRBV14	TRBJ2-7	few	-	CASSQEGEGPHEQYF	TGTGCCAGCAGCCAAGAGGGCGAGGGTCCCCACGAGCAGTACTTC
TRBV7-8	TRBJ2-2	-	-	CASSSEYTGELFF	TGTGCCAGCAGCTCAGAGTATACCGGGGAGCTGTTTTTT
TRBV3-1	TRBJ2-2	-	-	CASSHSGNTGELFF	TGTGCCAGCAGCCACTCAGGGAACACCGGGGAGCTGTTTTTT
TRBV24-1	TRBJ2-1	few	-	CATSDGGAEQFF	TGTGCCACCAGTGATGGGGGAGCGGAGCAGTTCTTC
TRBV24-1	TRBJ2-3	few	TRBD2	CATRRYRDYPTSTDTQYF	TGTGCCACCAGACGTTACCGGGACTACCCGACAAGCACAGATACGCAGTATTTT
TRBV2	TRBJ2-5	-	-	CASSDTARAVETQYF	TGTGCCAGCAGTGATACGGCCAGGGCTGTCGAGACCCAGTACTTC
TRBV6-5	TRBJ2-3	few	-	CASKDFTDTQYF	TGTGCCAGCAAGGACTTCACAGATACGCAGTATTTT
TRBV6-2/TRBV6-3	TRBJ2-5	-	TRBD1	CASRTGQGVRFGETQYF	TGTGCCAGCAGAACGGGACAGGGAGTGAGGTTTGGAGAGACCCAGTACTTC
TRBV20-1	TRBJ2-7	few	-	CSARGSYEQYF	TGCAGTGCTAGAGGGTCCTACGAGCAGTACTTC
TRBV20-1	TRBJ2-3	few	TRBD2	CSARDPPGSGRRDTQYF	TGCAGTGCTAGAGACCCCCCCGGGAGCGGGAGGCGAGATACGCAGTATTTT
TRBV6-2/TRBV6-3	TRBJ2-2	-	-	CASSYRTKSYVGTGELFF	TGTGCCAGCAGTTACCGAACTAAGAGCTATGTGGGCACCGGGGAGCTGTTTTTT
TRBV29-1	TRBJ2-5	-	TRBD1	CSAGQNQETQYF	TGCAGCGCGGGACAGAATCAAGAGACCCAGTACTTC
TRBV29-1	TRBJ2-7	-	TRBD1	CSAYDRASYEQYF	TGCAGCGCCTACGACAGGGCCTCCTACGAGCAGTACTTC
TRBV12-3/TRBV12-4	TRBJ2-3	few	-	CASSPRTGDTQYF	TGTGCCAGCAGTCCCCGGACGGGGGATACGCAGTATTTT
TRBV29-1	TRBJ1-2	-	TRBD1	CSVDKRDRGVNYGYTF	TGCAGCGTTGATAAGCGGGACAGGGGGGTTAACTATGGCTACACCTTC
TRBV10-2	TRBJ2-7	many	TRBD1	CASSGQGYEQYF	TGCGCCAGCAGTGGACAGGGTTACGAGCAGTACTTC
TRBV5-1	TRBJ2-2	-	-	CASSSPGGTGELFF	TGCGCCAGCAGCTCGCCCGGGGGCACCGGGGAGCTGTTTTTT
TRBV28	TRBJ2-1	-	-	CASSLNVQGEQFF	TGTGCCAGCAGTTTAAATGTCCAGGGCGAGCAGTTCTTC
TRBV4-2	TRBJ2-7	few	-	CASSQDKQGYEQYF	TGTGCCAGCAGCCAAGACAAACAGGGCTACGAGCAGTACTTC
TRBV28	TRBJ1-1	many	-	CASSFGPYKSTEAFF	TGTGCCAGCAGTTTTGGACCTTACAAGAGCACTGAAGCTTTCTTT
TRBV2	TRBJ2-5	-	-	CASSVDRQETQYF	TGTGCCAGCAGTGTAGACAGACAAGAGACCCAGTACTTC
TRBV7-9	TRBJ2-3	few	TRBD1	CASSFGTATDTQYF	TGTGCCAGCAGCTTCGGGACAGCCACAGATACGCAGTATTTT
TRBV12-3/TRBV12-4	TRBJ2-7	few	-	CASSMGYEQYF	TGTGCCAGCAGTATGGGCTACGAGCAGTACTTC
TRBV6-2/TRBV6-3	TRBJ1-5	-	-	CASRNYRAVVDQPQHF	TGTGCCAGCAGAAACTACAGGGCTGTCGTCGATCAGCCCCAGCATTTT
TRBV20-1	TRBJ2-2	-	-	CSARDPVTGELFF	TGCAGTGCCCGGGACCCAGTCACCGGGGAGCTGTTTTTT
TRBV28	TRBJ2-1	-	TRBD1	CASSLVGTASYNEQFF	TGTGCCAGCAGTTTAGTAGGGACAGCCTCCTACAATGAGCAGTTCTTC
TRBV6-6	TRBJ1-2	-	TRBD1	CASRGDREYGYTF	TGTGCCAGCAGGGGGGACAGGGAATATGGCTACACCTTC
TRBV7-3	TRBJ2-2	many	-	CASSPFAGQAGELFF	TGTGCCAGCAGCCCCTTTGCGGGGCAGGCCGGGGAGCTGTTTTTT